The 28 T cell receptor beta chains below all came from one sample that was sequenced in a study of identical twins. Each CDR3 protein gets one entry after TCRdb re-called the 5' RACE reads with MiXCR. This table holds nearly 650,000 distinct CDR3 sequences, just over 7% found once. The same sample was also used in a study of yellow fever vaccine responses in identical twins.

Sequencing was done on a sample of PBMCs. These receptors originate from a woman in her late teens or twenties in good health.

At least ten counts were recorded for this clonotype. The J gene is TRBJ2-7, the V gene TRBV5-1, with D hard to call. Trimming pared 0 bases from V and 2 bases from J, leaving 12 bases between. This CDR3 is 15 amino acids long. Germline V gene data show CDR1 as SGHRS and CDR2 as YFSETQ. The CDR3 DNA sequence: TGCGCCAGCAGCTTGGTTCCGGACCAAGCCTACGAGCAGTACTTC. Translating it yields CASSLVPDQAYEQYF.

The rearrangement links TRBV10-3 to TRBJ1-1, with 8 bases that match TRBD1. The germline V gene has CDR1 ENHRY and CDR2 SYGVKD. The length of the CDR3 is 16 residues. With 5 bases clipped from V and 3 bases from J, the junction kept 11 bases outside the gene matches. The CDR3 here is CAISTSPQGADTEAFF. DNA for the CDR3: TGTGCCATCAGTACCTCTCCTCAGGGGGCGGACACTGAAGCTTTCTTT.

The sample holds a few counts of this clonotype. The chain uses TRBV28 and TRBJ2-7; D not certain. This CDR3 has 13 residues. Trimming shortened V by 2 bases and J by 6 bases, and 11 bases separated the two germline ends. Germline values: CDR1 MDHEN, CDR2 SYDVKM. CDR3 sequence: CASSLGVMSEQYF. The CDR3 DNA follows: TGTGCCAGCAGTTTAGGGGTTATGTCCGAGCAGTACTTC.

There are a few counts of this clonotype. The V call is TRBV20-1, the J call TRBJ2-3, with unresolved D. Trimming took 1 base from V and 3 from J, leaving 14 bases between them. Germline lookup yields CDR1 DFQATT and CDR2 SNEGSKA (reference sequence). This CDR3 is built from 15 residues. CDR3 amino acids: CSARVASEGTDTQYF. CDR3 coding DNA: TGCAGTGCTAGAGTGGCTAGTGAAGGAACAGATACGCAGTATTTT.

This clonotype occurred a few times. This chain joins TRBV4-2 and TRBJ1-2, with D possibly being TRBD1 (5 bases). V dropped 0 bases and J dropped 0 bases, with 11 bases sitting between them. Germline V gene lookup returns CDR1 LGHNA and CDR2 YNFKEQ. This CDR3 is built from 16 residues. The CDR3 here is CASSQDWGGANYGYTF. The CDR3 DNA sequence: TGTGCCAGCAGCCAAGATTGGGGGGGAGCTAACTATGGCTACACCTTC.

This clonotype was picked up a small number of times. This chain joins TRBV6-5 and TRBJ2-1; D uncertain. The ends were cut back, 0 bases at V and 6 bases at J, with 6 bases in the middle. From germline, CDR1 is MNHEY and CDR2 SVGAGI. The CDR3 contains 13 residues. The CDR3 here is CASSYSRANEQFF. CDR3 nucleotide sequence: TGTGCCAGCAGTTACTCCCGGGCCAATGAGCAGTTCTTC.

CDR3 bases: TGCAGTGTGGGCCTACCCACCTACGAGCAGTACTTC. Translation gives CSVGLPTYEQYF. This chain uses TRBV20-1 with TRBJ2-7; D gene uncertain. Germline CDR1 DFQATT, CDR2 SNEGSKA (reference sequence). This CDR3 spans 12 amino acids. Deletions cut 7 bases from V and 2 bases from J, with 12 bases between.

The chain carries TRBV9 and TRBJ2-5; 7 nucleotides agree with TRBD2. Unmatched junction bases numbered 14, after V lost 4 bases and J lost 2 bases. CDR1 and CDR2 from the germline V gene are SGDLS and YYNGEE. CDR3 length equals 17 residues. The CDR3 DNA sequence: TGTGCCAGCAGCCCGACCCTAGGGCCAGCGGGACAAGAGACCCAGTACTTC. It is translated as CASSPTLGPAGQETQYF.

At least ten counts were recorded for this clonotype. The chain uses TRBV5-4 and TRBJ1-1; D gene uncertain. The CDR3 extends over 14 amino acids. In germline, CDR1 is SGHNT, CDR2 YYREEE (reference sequence). The V end was cut by 0 bases, the J end by 1 base, with 7 bases between. CDR3 nucleotides: TGTGCCAGCAGCTTGGTCACCAAGAACACTGAAGCTTTCTTT. This translates into CASSLVTKNTEAFF.

This clonotype came up many times. This sequence joins TRBV20-1 and TRBJ1-1, with unresolved D. Trimming left V 5 bases short and J 1 base short, with 17 bases between. This CDR3 region has 15 residues. The germline V gene encodes CDR1 DFQATT and CDR2 SNEGSKA (reference sequence). Here the CDR3 DNA reads TGCAGTGCTTCCCCTACGTCGGGTACGAACACTGAAGCTTTCTTT. Translation gives CSASPTSGTNTEAFF.

This clonotype has just a few counts. The chain has TRBV29-1 and TRBJ1-1; 10 positions agree with TRBD1. J lost 1 base, V lost 7 bases, and 3 bases had no gene match. Germline V CDR1 and CDR2: SQVTM, ANQGSEA. CDR3 length: 13 residues. CDR3 sequence reads: CSAWDRGNTEAFF. In DNA, the CDR3 is TGCAGCGCCTGGGACAGGGGGAACACTGAAGCTTTCTTT. The complete variable domain, with remaining parts taken from reference TRBV29-1 and TRBJ1-1, reads SAVISQKPSRDICQRGTSLTIQCQVDSQVTMMFWYRQQPGQSLTLIATANQGSEATYESGFVIDKFPISRPNLTFSTLTVSNMSPEDSSIYLCSAWDRGNTEAFFGQGTRLTVV.

At least ten counts were recorded for this clonotype. The chain has TRBV6-1 and TRBJ2-1, with D possibly being TRBD2 (5 bases). The CDR3 spans 14 residues. V lost 0 bases to trimming and J lost 4 bases, with 7 bases between them. Germline CDR1 and CDR2: MNHNS and SASEGT. Here the CDR3 DNA reads TGTGCCAGCAGTGAAGCGGAGGAGTACAATGAGCAGTTCTTC. It specifies CASSEAEEYNEQFF.

V usage is TRBV11-2 and J usage is TRBJ2-5; 7 nucleotides match TRBD2. Germline V lookup: CDR1 SGHAT, CDR2 FQNNGV. V lost 5 bases to trimming and J lost 1 base; unmatched junction nucleotides: 19. The CDR3 loop spans 19 amino acids. The CDR3 spells CASSLQLKFSSGPQETQYF. As DNA, the CDR3 is TGTGCCAGCAGCCTCCAACTCAAATTCTCTAGCGGACCCCAAGAGACCCAGTACTTC. Full variable domain (outside the CDR3, taken from reference TRBV11-2 and TRBJ2-5): EAGVAQSPRYKIIEKRQSVAFWCNPISGHATLYWYQQILGQGPKLLIQFQNNGVVDDSQLPKDRFSAERLKGVDSTLKIQPAKLEDSAVYLCASSLQLKFSSGPQETQYFGPGTRLLVL.

This chain connects TRBV20-1 to TRBJ2-3; no definite D call. V was pared by 4 bases and J by 6 bases, with 14 bases between. The CDR3 totals 13 residues. CDR1 and CDR2 (germline): DFQATT, SNEGSKA (reference sequence). CDR3 sequence: CSATGLTGDTQYF. The CDR3 bases are TGCAGTGCTACGGGTCTCACCGGGGATACGCAGTATTTT.

J is TRBJ1-4 and V is TRBV28, with D tentatively TRBD1 (5 bases). CDR1 and CDR2 (germline): MDHEN, SYDVKM. V lost 5 bases to trimming and J lost 3 bases, with 19 bases between them. This CDR3 region has 17 residues. The CDR3 nucleotides read TGTGCCAGCAGTCTTTATTTTTCAGGGAGGTCTAATGAAAAACTGTTTTTT. This sequence encodes CASSLYFSGRSNEKLFF.

This clonotype was counted only a few times. The V and J genes are TRBV3-1 and TRBJ2-2; D gene unclear. The germline gives CDR1 LGHDT, CDR2 YNNKEL (reference sequence). The germline V and J ends were trimmed by 3 bases and 4 bases, with 12 bases remaining between them. CDR3 length equals 15 residues. The CDR3 loop is CASSHKRDPTGELFF. The CDR3, as DNA: TGTGCCAGCAGCCATAAACGAGACCCCACCGGGGAGCTGTTTTTT. Based on the CDR3 plus reference TRBV3-1 and TRBJ2-2, the full variable domain is DTAVSQTPKYLVTQMGNDKSIKCEQNLGHDTMYWYKQDSKKFLKIMFSYNNKELIINETVPNRFSPKSPDKAHLNLHINSLELGDSAVYFCASSHKRDPTGELFFGEGSRLTVL.

V usage is TRBV5-1 and J usage is TRBJ2-1; 9 positions agree with TRBD1. The J call may be wrong; the DNA end is better matched by TRBJ2-7. This CDR3 has 15 amino acids. Per the germline V gene, CDR1 is SGHRS and CDR2 is YFSETQ. CDR3: CASSFARQGDNEQYF. CDR3 in DNA: TGCGCCAGCAGCTTCGCCCGACAGGGGGACAATGAGCAGTACTTC.

There are many counts of this clonotype. The J gene is TRBJ1-2, the V gene TRBV6-1; D gene uncertain. V shed 6 bases and J shed 5 bases, with 13 bases lying between them. The CDR3 extends over 13 amino acids. Germline V lookup: CDR1 MNHNS, CDR2 SASEGT. This CDR3 is CASRSTVLYGYTF. In DNA form, the CDR3 reads TGTGCCAGCAGGAGTACAGTACTATATGGCTACACCTTC.

The V call is TRBV29-1, the J call TRBJ1-2; TRBD1 matches 10 bases. The V gene end was trimmed by 2 bases and the J gene end by 0 bases; junction bases not matched to a gene: 3. The CDR3 spans 15 residues. Germline assignment: CDR1 SQVTM and CDR2 ANQGSEA. The CDR3 DNA follows: TGCAGCGTTGAACGACAGGGGGCAGCTAACTATGGCTACACCTTC. This sequence encodes CSVERQGAANYGYTF.

This clonotype was picked up many times. The chain carries TRBV6-1 and TRBJ2-2; 9 positions match TRBD2. V shed 5 bases, J shed 4 bases, and the junction held 2 bases outside the gene matches. Germline V CDR1 and CDR2: MNHNS, SASEGT. This CDR3 contains 14 residues. CDR3 coding DNA: TGTGCCAGCAGTCGCGGGGGGGGCACCGGGGAGCTGTTTTTT. Its protein product is CASSRGGGTGELFF.

The CDR3 nucleotides are TGCAGTGCTAGGGTCGGACCCTACGAGCAGTACGTC. Its protein is CSARVGPYEQYV. The J gene is TRBJ2-7, the V gene TRBV20-1; no firm D call. The CDR3 contains 12 residues. The germline V gene has CDR1 DFQATT and CDR2 SNEGSKA (reference sequence). Trimming stripped 3 bases from V and 2 bases from J, with 8 bases between.

The rearrangement joins TRBV7-9 to TRBJ1-1; D not resolved. The CDR3 contains 15 residues. Germline CDR1 SEHNR, CDR2 FQNEAQ (reference sequence). V was pared by 3 bases and J by 1 base, with 12 bases between. The DNA of the CDR3 is TGTGCCAGCAGCTTTTTGGCAGGCAGGAACACTGAAGCTTTCTTT. Translation gives CASSFLAGRNTEAFF.

The gene calls are TRBV4-1 and TRBJ2-1; D possibly matches TRBD1 or TRBD2 (5 bases each). CDR3 length: 16 residues. Germline lookup yields CDR1 MGHRA and CDR2 YSYEKL. V was pared by 0 bases and J by 9 bases, with 18 bases between. The CDR3 bases are TGCGCCAGCAGCCAAGACCCGGGGACGATAAACAGTGAGCAGTTCTTC. It translates to CASSQDPGTINSEQFF.

This clonotype was found many times. The chain is built from TRBV12-3 or TRBV12-4 and TRBJ2-2; TRBD2 is a possible D gene (6 bases). The CDR3 is 15 residues long. Trimming pared 3 bases from V and 6 bases from J, leaving 14 bases between. CDR3 region: CASSFRGIGSGELFF. CDR3 coding DNA: TGTGCCAGCAGTTTCCGGGGGATCGGGTCCGGGGAGCTGTTTTTT.

The chain uses TRBV4-1 and TRBJ1-1, with 7 bases lining up with TRBD1. Trimming removed 0 bases from V and 7 bases from J; junction bases left unmatched: 5. CDR1 is MGHRA, CDR2 YSYEKL, per germline. The CDR3 runs 14 residues. This CDR3 is CASSQENRGNEAFF. DNA for the CDR3: TGCGCCAGCAGCCAAGAAAACAGGGGTAATGAAGCTTTCTTT.

This sequence joins TRBV29-1 and TRBJ2-5; 8 nucleotides align to TRBD2. This CDR3 is built from 13 residues. Germline V gives CDR1 SQVTM, CDR2 ANQGSEA. V gave up 7 bases and J gave up 5 bases; unmatched junction bases: 9. The CDR3 here is CSGTGGSYETQYF. The CDR3, as DNA: TGCAGCGGCACGGGGGGGTCGTACGAGACCCAGTACTTC.

This clonotype was observed at least ten times. The rearrangement links TRBV7-9 to TRBJ2-1; TRBD2 aligns across 8 bases. There are 16 residues in the CDR3. The germline V gene has CDR1 SEHNR and CDR2 FQNEAQ (reference sequence). J gave up 2 bases and V 5 bases, and 8 bases lay outside the gene matches. DNA for the CDR3: TGTGCCAGCAGCCCGTCGGGGGGGCCTACCTACAATGAGCAGTTCTTC. Translated, it gives CASSPSGGPTYNEQFF.

This clonotype was seen a few times. This chain connects TRBV6-1 to TRBJ2-5; D gene unclear. The germline CDR1 and CDR2 sequences are MNHNS and SASEGT. Trimming took off 6 bases at V and 4 bases at J, with 24 bases between the two ends. CDR3 length: 17 amino acids. The CDR3 is CASRVGVGQNFLETQYF. CDR3 nucleotide sequence: TGTGCCAGCAGGGTCGGTGTTGGGCAGAACTTTTTAGAGACCCAGTACTTC.